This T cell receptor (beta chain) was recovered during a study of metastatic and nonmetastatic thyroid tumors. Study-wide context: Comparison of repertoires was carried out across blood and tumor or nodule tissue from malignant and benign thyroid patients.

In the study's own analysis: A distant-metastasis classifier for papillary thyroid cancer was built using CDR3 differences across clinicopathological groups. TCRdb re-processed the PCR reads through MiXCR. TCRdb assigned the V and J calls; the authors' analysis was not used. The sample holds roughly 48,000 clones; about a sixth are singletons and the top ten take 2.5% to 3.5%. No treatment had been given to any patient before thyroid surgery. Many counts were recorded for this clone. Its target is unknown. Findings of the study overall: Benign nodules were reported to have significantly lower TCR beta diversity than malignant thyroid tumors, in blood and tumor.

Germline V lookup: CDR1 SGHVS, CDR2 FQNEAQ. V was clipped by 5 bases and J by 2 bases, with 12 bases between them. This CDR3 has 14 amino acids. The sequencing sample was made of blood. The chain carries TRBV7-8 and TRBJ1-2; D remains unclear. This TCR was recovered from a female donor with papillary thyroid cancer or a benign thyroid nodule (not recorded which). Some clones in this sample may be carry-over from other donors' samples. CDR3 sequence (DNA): TGTGCCAGCAGCCCCAGATGGACCAACTATGGCTACACCTTC. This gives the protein CASSPRWTNYGYTF.